This note documents a single T cell receptor (beta chain) sequence. Trimming removed 1 base from V and 4 bases from J; junction bases left unmatched: 6. CDR3 size: 15 residues. Germline V lookup: CDR1 GTSNPN, CDR2 SVGIG (reference sequence). This record belongs to a study of T cell changes during pregnancy in multiple sclerosis. The protocol was immunoSEQ multiplex PCR, while the TCRdb copy is restricted to in-frame clones and leaves out a portion. The table includes 50,000 to 60,000 clones, around 90% detected once. The sample in question was peripheral blood, obtained after pregnancy. This clonotype originated in a female donor in good health, enrolled as a control in a pregnancy study. The rearrangement uses TRBV30 and TRBJ2-7; TRBD1 agrees at 11 bases. For the CDR3, the DNA is TGTGCCTGGAGTGGGGGGACAGGGGGGAAATACGAGCAGTACTTC. Its translation is CAWSGGTGGKYEQYF.